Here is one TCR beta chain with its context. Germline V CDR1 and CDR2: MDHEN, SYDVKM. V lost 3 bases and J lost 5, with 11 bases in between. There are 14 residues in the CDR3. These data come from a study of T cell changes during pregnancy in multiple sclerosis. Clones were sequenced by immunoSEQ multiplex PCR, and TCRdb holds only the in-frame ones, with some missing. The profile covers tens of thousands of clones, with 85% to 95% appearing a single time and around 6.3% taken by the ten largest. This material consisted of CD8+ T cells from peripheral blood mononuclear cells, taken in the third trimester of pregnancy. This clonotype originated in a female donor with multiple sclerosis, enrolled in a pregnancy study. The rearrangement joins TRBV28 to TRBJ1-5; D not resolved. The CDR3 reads CASSFLQVDQPQHF. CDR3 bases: TGTGCCAGCAGTTTTCTGCAGGTTGATCAGCCCCAGCATTTT. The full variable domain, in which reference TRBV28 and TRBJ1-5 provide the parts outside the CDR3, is DVKVTQSSRYLVKRTGEKVFLECVQDMDHENMFWYRQDPGLGLRLIYFSYDVKMKEKGDIPEGYSVSREKKERFSLILESASTNQTSMYLCASSFLQVDQPQHFGDGTRLSIL.